The source of this T cell receptor (beta chain) is a study of molecular identifiers for immune sequencing clone quantification. Germline V gene sequence: CDR1 MNHEY, CDR2 SMNVEV (reference sequence). The V end was cut by 5 bases, the J end by 5 bases, with 22 bases between. The CDR3 has 16 residues. Listed TCR primers and previously described methods were used for bulk TCR libraries. Using its own MiXCR run on the PCR reads, TCRdb lists one record per CDR3 protein. The sample lists 460,000 or so distinct CDR3 sequences, over 20% occurring once. Study-level results: Over 99% of CMV-specific effector molecules, but under 1% of naive ones, were in clones above 20 copies. Spiked Jurkat TCR RNA equal to one cell could reportedly be picked out among one million naive cells.

Concerning this clonotype: Its antigen is still unknown.

Libraries for naive CD8 T cells, which were made from about 20,000 to 1,000,000 sorted cells, drew on 10%, 30% or 50% of the RNA. Material: naive CD8+ T cells from blood, with Jurkat cell RNA spiked in. The sample's subset: FACS-sorted CD8+CD4-CCR7+CD45RA+ naive T cells. The chain uses TRBV27 and TRBJ2-7; possibly TRBD1 for D (8 bases). This clonotype was sampled from a human donor in good health. Some libraries in this study had Jurkat cell RNA spiked in. CDR3 DNA sequence: TGTGCCAGCAGTCTACACCCCAGACAGGGGAGGGACGAGCAGTACTTC. Translation: CASSLHPRQGRDEQYF.